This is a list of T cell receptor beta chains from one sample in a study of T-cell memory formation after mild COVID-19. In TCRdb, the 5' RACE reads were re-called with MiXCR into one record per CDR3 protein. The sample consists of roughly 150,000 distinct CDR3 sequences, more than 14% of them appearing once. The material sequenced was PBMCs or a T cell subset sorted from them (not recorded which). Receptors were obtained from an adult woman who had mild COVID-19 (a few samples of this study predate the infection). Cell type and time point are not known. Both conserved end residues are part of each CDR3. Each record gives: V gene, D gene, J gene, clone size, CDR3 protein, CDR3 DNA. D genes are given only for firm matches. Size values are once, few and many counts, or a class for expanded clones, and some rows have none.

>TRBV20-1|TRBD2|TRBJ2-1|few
CSARASGLSNEQFF
TGCAGTGCTAGAGCTAGCGGTTTAAGTAATGAGCAGTTCTTC
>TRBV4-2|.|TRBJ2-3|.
CASSQSSSTDTQYF
TGTGCCAGCAGCCAATCGTCTAGCACAGATACGCAGTATTTT
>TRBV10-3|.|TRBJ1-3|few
CAISDSASGNTIYF
TGTGCCATCAGTGACAGTGCCTCTGGAAACACCATATATTTT
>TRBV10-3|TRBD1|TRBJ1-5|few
CAISEGQGGNQPQHF
TGTGCCATCAGTGAGGGACAGGGCGGCAATCAGCCCCAGCATTTT
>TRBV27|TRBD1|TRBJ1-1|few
CASSLSHLGTAEAFF
TGTGCCAGCAGTTTATCGCATCTGGGGACAGCCGAAGCTTTCTTT
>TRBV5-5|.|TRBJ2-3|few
CASRNWDNTDTQYF
TGTGCCAGCAGGAATTGGGACAACACAGATACGCAGTATTTT
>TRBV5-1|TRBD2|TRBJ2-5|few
CASSRTSGGETQYF
TGCGCCAGCAGCCGGACTAGCGGGGGAGAGACCCAGTACTTC
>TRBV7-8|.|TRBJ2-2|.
CASSGRQRSGTGELFF
TGTGCCAGCAGCGGACGACAGCGATCGGGCACCGGGGAGCTGTTTTTT
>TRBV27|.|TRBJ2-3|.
CASSRTSRGSTDTQYF
TGTGCCAGCAGTAGAACTAGCAGGGGTTCGACAGATACGCAGTATTTT
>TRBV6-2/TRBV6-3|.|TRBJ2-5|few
CASSYFLRIRGQETQYF
TGTGCCAGCAGTTACTTCCTTAGGATACGAGGACAAGAGACCCAGTACTTC
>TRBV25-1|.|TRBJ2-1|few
CASSESYRNEQFF
TGTGCCAGCAGTGAATCATATCGCAATGAGCAGTTCTTC
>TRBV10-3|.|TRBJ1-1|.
CAISAGPEAFF
TGTGCCATCAGTGCAGGGCCTGAAGCTTTCTTT
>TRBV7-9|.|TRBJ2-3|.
CASSELGGGTDTQYF
TGTGCCAGCAGCGAACTGGGTGGGGGGACAGATACGCAGTATTTT
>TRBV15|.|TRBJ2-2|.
CATSRAQGNTGELFF
TGTGCCACCAGCAGAGCCCAAGGGAACACCGGGGAGCTGTTTTTT
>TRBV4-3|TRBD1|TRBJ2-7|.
CASSYSGTGETYEQYF
TGCGCCAGCAGCTATTCCGGGACAGGGGAAACCTACGAGCAGTACTTC
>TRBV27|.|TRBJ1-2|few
CASSYTVNYGYTF
TGTGCCAGCAGTTACACAGTTAACTATGGCTACACCTTC
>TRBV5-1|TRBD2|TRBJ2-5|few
CASNQGLAGAQETQYF
TGCGCCAGCAACCAAGGACTAGCGGGGGCTCAAGAGACCCAGTACTTC
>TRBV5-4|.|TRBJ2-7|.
CASRERQSSYEQYF
TGTGCCAGCAGGGAACGACAGAGCTCCTACGAGCAGTACTTC
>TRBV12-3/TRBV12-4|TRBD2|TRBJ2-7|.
CASSPRGLANSYEQYF
TGTGCCAGCAGTCCAAGGGGACTAGCGAACTCCTACGAGCAGTACTTC
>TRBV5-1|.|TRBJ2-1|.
CASSSGAPPRNEQFF
TGCGCCAGCAGCTCCGGGGCCCCACCCCGGAATGAGCAGTTCTTC
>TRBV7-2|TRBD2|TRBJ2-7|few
CASSHLAGLDEQYF
TGTGCCAGCTCCCATCTAGCGGGGCTTGACGAGCAGTACTTC
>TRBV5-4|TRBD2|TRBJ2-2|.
CASSTTSGGGGTGELFF
TGTGCCAGCAGCACCACCTCTGGGGGGGGTGGCACCGGGGAGCTGTTTTTT
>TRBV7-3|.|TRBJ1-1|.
CASATQENLEAFF
TGTGCCAGCGCCACTCAGGAGAACCTTGAAGCTTTCTTT
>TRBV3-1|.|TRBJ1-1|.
CASSQFGGHEAFF
TGTGCCAGCAGCCAATTCGGGGGTCATGAAGCTTTCTTT
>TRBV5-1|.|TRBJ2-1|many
CASTSGGGSYNEQFF
TGCGCCAGCACCTCAGGGGGGGGCTCCTACAATGAGCAGTTCTTC
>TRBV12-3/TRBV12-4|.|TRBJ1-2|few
CASSSDPRSDGYTF
TGTGCCAGCAGTTCCGATCCACGGTCGGATGGCTACACCTTC
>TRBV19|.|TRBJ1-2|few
CASSIGTTSGYTF
TGTGCCAGTAGTATTGGGACCACTAGTGGCTACACCTTC
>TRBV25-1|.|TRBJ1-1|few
CASSESVGGGGPEAFF
TGTGCCAGCAGTGAAAGCGTGGGAGGCGGAGGGCCTGAAGCTTTCTTT